This T cell receptor beta chain was found in a study of CD8 T cells in ankylosing spondylitis. Study-wide results and caveats: CD8+ by phenotype, disease-linked clones were relatively rare in peripheral blood. A motif in TCR beta, a set of eight highly homologous variants, appeared characteristic of ankylosing spondylitis blood.

The length of the CDR3 is 17 residues. J was trimmed by 0 bases and V by 1 base; bases with no gene match: 9. From germline, CDR1 is SGHRS and CDR2 YFSETQ. The sample holds many counts of this clonotype. The target antigen is unknown. TCRdb recomputed calls from the 5' RACE reads with MiXCR, one row per CDR3 protein. Of fewer than 550,000 distinct CDR3 sequences detected, less than 6% appear once; the ten largest clones hold 3.5%. V gene TRBV5-1 combines with J gene TRBJ1-1; TRBD1 matches 7 bases. The sequenced sample was blood, either unsorted or a sorted T cell fraction (not recorded which). The sequence came from a male donor with ankylosing spondylitis. The CDR3 DNA is TGCGCCAGCAGCTTGTTCCCAGGGGGAAGGATGAACACTGAAGCTTTCTTT. Translated: CASSLFPGGRMNTEAFF.